One sample yielded the 29 T cell receptor beta chains listed below, sequenced in a study of T cells in women clearing cervical HPV infection. Clones were read by immunoSEQ multiplex PCR, and TCRdb kept only the in-frame ones, dropping some. The sample's table shows about 12,000 clones. Sequenced sample: blood buffy coat. These receptors all stem from a woman between 18 and 69 years old with a cervical HPV16 infection that either progressed to CIN3+ or cleared (not recorded which).

In regard to this clone: Compared with germline, one end of the junction differs, possibly owing to a read error. The observed sequence ends 3 residues before the CDR3 terminus, with the missing tail filled in from the germline J gene. This chain joins TRBV4-2 and TRBJ1-2; a possible D gene is TRBD1 (6 bases). This CDR3 spans 17 amino acids. Germline V gene sequence: CDR1 LGHNA, CDR2 YNFKEQ. The DNA read from the CDR3 is TGCGCCAGCAGCCCAGTGGACAGTCGGGTAGCTAACTATGGC. Amino acids: CASSPVDSRVANYG. The CDR3 reads in full as CASSPVDSRVANYGYTF.

In the case of this clone: The read gets to within 3 residues of the CDR3 end, and the germline J gene fills in the rest. The rearrangement links TRBV9 to TRBJ2-7; D is undetermined. The CDR3 runs 12 residues. V was clipped by 4 bases and J by 0 bases, with 5 bases between them. Germline V gene lookup returns CDR1 SGDLS and CDR2 YYNGEE. CDR3 DNA, as far as it was read: TGTGCCAGCAGCTCAAACTCCTACGAG. Translating it yields CASSSNSYE. The CDR3 as a whole reads CASSSNSYEQYF.

Worth noting for this clone: At one boundary the junction diverges from the germline segment, which might be a read error. The sequence runs out 3 residues before the end of the CDR3; the remainder is reconstructed from the germline J gene. Other DNA variants within this sample encode the same CDR3. V and J are TRBV7-9 and TRBJ1-3; the D is unclear. The CDR3 spans 14 residues. The germline V gene has CDR1 SEHNR and CDR2 FQNEAQ (reference sequence). The CDR3 is CASSSRVIGNTIYF. The CDR3 bases that were read are TGTGCCAGCAGCTCGAGGGTGATTGGAAACACA.

In regard to this clone: The CDR3 end falls 3 residues outside the read, so it is completed with the germline J gene. The chain uses TRBV7-6 and TRBJ1-2, with D tentatively TRBD1 (5 bases). Looked up from germline, CDR1 is SGHVS and CDR2 is FNYEAQ. This CDR3 comprises 16 residues. CDR3 bases read: TGTGCCAGCAGCCAACCGCGGGGGAGCTCCTACAATGAC. Translation gives CASSQPRGSSYND. The whole CDR3 region reads CASSQPRGSSYNDYTF. Looking up the rest from reference TRBV7-6 and TRBJ1-2 gives the full variable domain: GAGVSQSPRYKVTKRGQDVALRCDPISGHVSLYWYRQALGQGPEFLTYFNYEAQQDKSGLPNDRFSAERPEGSISTLTIQRTEQRDSAMYRCASSQPRGSSYNDYTFGSGTRLTVV.

Considering frequency, this clone is medium-sized. Read data end 3 residues before the CDR3 end; the end is taken from the germline J gene. This chain connects TRBV7-2 to TRBJ1-2; D is perhaps TRBD1 (5 bases). Trimming removed 1 base from V and 3 bases from J, with 9 bases in between. The CDR3 has 14 residues. Germline V gene sequence: CDR1 SGHTA, CDR2 FQGNSA. The CDR3 is CASSLGGGDYGYTF. Incomplete CDR3 DNA: TGTGCCAGCAGCTTAGGGGGCGGCGACTATGGC.

Comments on this clone: The read ends 3 residues early relative to the CDR3; the germline J gene fills the gap. V is TRBV20-1 and J is TRBJ2-7; 9 nucleotides line up with TRBD1. The V and J ends lost 5 bases and 4 bases, in that order; junction bases with no gene match: 6. The CDR3 runs 13 residues. Germline V CDR1 and CDR2: DFQATT, SNEGSKA (reference sequence). The covered CDR3 bases are TGCAGTGCTGAAACCGGGACAGGGTACGAG. Protein sequence: CSAETGTGYE. The CDR3 as a whole reads CSAETGTGYEQYF.

About this clone: The read finishes 3 residues shy of the CDR3 end, and the germline J gene is used to complete it. The rearrangement uses TRBV19 and TRBJ1-2; D is possibly TRBD1 (5 bases). CDR1 and CDR2 from the germline V gene are LNHDA and SQIVND (reference sequence). The CDR3 is made up of 18 amino acids. The CDR3: CASSIRGLAGGTGESYTF. The CDR3 bases that were read are TGTGCCAGTAGTATACGGGGACTAGCGGGGGGGACCGGAGAGAGC.

This CDR3 reads CASSSRLAAPDTQYF. CDR3 DNA (partial): TGTGCCAGCAGCTCCCGACTAGCTGCCCCAGATACG. The V and J genes are TRBV7-6 and TRBJ2-3; 7 positions agree with TRBD2. The read is 3 residues too short to cover the CDR3 end, so that end is filled in from the germline J gene. Trimming at V came to 4 bases and at J to 4 bases, leaving 8 bases not matched to a gene. The CDR3 runs 15 residues. Germline assignment: CDR1 SGHVS and CDR2 FNYEAQ.

Worth noting for this clone: The CDR3 goes on 3 residues after the read ends, and that part is filled in from the germline J gene. V is TRBV7-2 and J is TRBJ2-6; D unclear. Germline V CDR1 and CDR2: SGHTA, FQGNSA. This CDR3 comprises 15 residues. Trimming stripped 2 bases from V and 1 base from J, with 6 bases between. The sequenced CDR3 bases are TGTGCCAGCAGCTTACAACTGTCTGGGGCCAACGTC. Translated, it gives CASSLQLSGANV. The full CDR3 protein is CASSLQLSGANVLTF.

Details on this clone: The read is 3 residues too short to cover the CDR3 end, so that end is filled in from the germline J gene. V and J are TRBV19 and TRBJ1-2, with 7 nucleotides matching TRBD1. The V and J ends lost 10 bases and 4 bases, in that order; junction bases with no gene match: 9. The V gene's germline CDR1 is LNHDA and CDR2 SQIVND (reference sequence). The CDR3 is made up of 13 amino acids. Incomplete CDR3 DNA: TGTGCCACCGCGACCCGGGACAGCTATGGC. This translates into CATATRDSYG. The complete CDR3 sequence is CATATRDSYGYTF.

Concerning this clone: The DNA ends 3 residues before the CDR3 does, and the rest of the CDR3 is filled in from the germline J gene. This chain connects TRBV30 to TRBJ1-5, with TRBD1 as a possible D gene (6 bases). V was trimmed by 2 bases and J by 3 bases, leaving 8 bases between them. Germline CDR1 GTSNPN, CDR2 SVGIG (reference sequence). This CDR3 region has 13 residues. This chain's CDR3 is CAWSWTDNQPQHF. The sequenced CDR3 bases are TGTGCCTGGAGTTGGACAGACAATCAGCCC.

About this clone itself: Read coverage stops 3 residues before the CDR3 terminus; the germline J gene supplies the remainder. This chain links TRBV6-1 with TRBJ2-7, with 7 bases that match TRBD2. V dropped 4 bases and J dropped 3; count of bases not matched to a gene: 0. The CDR3 covers 12 residues. The V gene's germline CDR1 is MNHNS and CDR2 SASEGT. The CDR3 sequence: CASSGDYYEQYF. The sequenced CDR3 bases are TGTGCCAGCAGTGGGGACTACTACGAG.

Notes on this clone: The observed sequence ends 3 residues before the CDR3 terminus, with the missing tail filled in from the germline J gene. V gene TRBV9 combines with J gene TRBJ2-5; 9 positions match TRBD2. Germline CDR1 and CDR2: SGDLS and YYNGEE. This CDR3 comprises 15 residues. V trimming: 4 bases; J trimming: 5 bases; junction bases outside the gene matches: 9. CDR3 DNA, as far as it was read: TGTGCCAGCAGCCCCGGGTCTAGCGGGGAGGAGACC. Translating gives CASSPGSSGEET. The entire CDR3 sequence reads CASSPGSSGEETQYF.

To note about this clone: The CDR3 extends 3 residues past the end of the read, so its final part is completed from the germline J gene. This chain connects TRBV7-9 to TRBJ2-7; 8 nucleotides match TRBD2. The germline V gene has CDR1 SEHNR and CDR2 FQNEAQ (reference sequence). Trimming removed 7 bases from V and 0 bases from J; junction bases left unmatched: 8. CDR3 length equals 15 residues. CDR3 sequence: CASNPAGAFSYEQYF. The sequenced CDR3 bases are TGTGCCAGCAACCCAGCGGGGGCCTTCTCCTACGAG.

Worth noting for this clone: The read ends 3 residues before the CDR3 terminus; that terminus is restored from the germline J gene. The rearrangement uses TRBV20-1 and TRBJ2-3; 7 positions agree with TRBD1. V shed 6 bases, J shed 5 bases, and the junction held 5 bases outside the gene matches. The germline V gene encodes CDR1 DFQATT and CDR2 SNEGSKA (reference sequence). This CDR3 comprises 12 residues. The CDR3 region is CSARQGRDTQYF. CDR3 bases read: TGCAGTGCCCGACAGGGTCGAGATACG.

With respect to this clone: The CDR3 end falls 3 residues outside the read, so it is completed with the germline J gene. The chain combines TRBV20-1 with TRBJ1-4; 8 bases line up with TRBD1. V was pared by 4 bases and J by 4 bases, with 5 bases of the junction left unmatched. The CDR3 is 14 residues long. Per the germline V gene, CDR1 is DFQATT and CDR2 is SNEGSKA (reference sequence). The part of the CDR3 DNA that was read is TGCAGTGCTAAGATCGGACAGGGTAATGAAAAA. This translates into CSAKIGQGNEK. The whole CDR3 is CSAKIGQGNEKLFF.

Points on this clone: The read ends 3 residues early relative to the CDR3; the germline J gene fills the gap. V usage is TRBV7-9 and J usage is TRBJ1-6; 8 nucleotides agree with TRBD1. Germline CDR1 reads SEHNR; CDR2 reads FQNEAQ (reference sequence). The length of the CDR3 is 13 residues. With 4 bases clipped from V and 10 bases from J, the junction kept 3 bases outside the gene matches. CDR3: CASSSTGESPLHF. The CDR3 bases that were read are TGTGCCAGCAGCTCGACAGGGGAATCACCC. The variable domain in full, completed from reference TRBV7-9 and TRBJ1-6, reads DTGVSQNPRHKITKRGQNVTFRCDPISEHNRLYWYRQTLGQGPEFLTYFQNEAQLEKSRLLSDRFSAERPKGSFSTLEIQRTEQGDSAMYLCASSSTGESPLHFGNGTRLTVT.

Turning to this clone: With the read ending 3 residues before the CDR3 end, the germline J gene is used to fill in that end. The genes are TRBV7-2 and TRBJ1-1, with D possibly TRBD1 on 5 matching bases. Per the germline V gene, CDR1 is SGHTA and CDR2 is FQGNSA. The CDR3 is 14 residues long. V was pared by 5 bases and J by 7 bases, with 17 bases between. The part of the CDR3 DNA that was read is TGTGCCAGCAGCCTGATAAATGTACAGGATGAA. Its translation: CASSLINVQDE. The whole CDR3 sequence reads CASSLINVQDEAFF. The full variable domain, rest sourced from reference TRBV7-2 and TRBJ1-1, is GAGVSQSPSNKVTEKGKDVELRCDPISGHTALYWYRQSLGQGLEFLIYFQGNSAPDKSGLPSDRFSAERTGGSVSTLTIQRTQQEDSAVYLCASSLINVQDEAFFGQGTRLTVV.

A note on this clone: One end of the junction varies from germline; a read error may be responsible. The read ends 3 residues before the CDR3 terminus; that terminus is restored from the germline J gene. The gene calls are TRBV20-1 and TRBJ1-2; D might be TRBD1 (6 bases). Germline V gives CDR1 DFQATT, CDR2 SNEGSKA (reference sequence). The CDR3 is 13 amino acids. CDR3 residues: CSARDGDNYGYTF. The CDR3 bases that were read are TGCAGTGCTAGAGACGGGGACAACTATGGG.

With respect to this clone: The read falls 3 residues short of the CDR3 end, and the missing part is taken from the germline J gene. The V call is TRBV20-1, the J call TRBJ2-1, with D possibly TRBD2 on 5 matching bases. Germline assignment: CDR1 DFQATT and CDR2 SNEGSKA (reference sequence). The germline V and J ends were trimmed by 5 bases and 4 bases, with 18 bases remaining between them. This CDR3 spans 15 amino acids. The CDR3 sequence is CSAPYRLDYYNEQFF. CDR3 bases read: TGCAGTGCTCCATATCGACTCGACTATTACAATGAG.

About this clone: Read coverage stops 3 residues before the CDR3 terminus; the germline J gene supplies the remainder. V usage is TRBV30 and J usage is TRBJ2-2; D is unclear. Germline loops: CDR1 GTSNPN, CDR2 SVGIG (reference sequence). The CDR3 has 13 amino acids. The CDR3 loop is CAWSGAVDSPLFF. Partial CDR3 DNA: TGTGCCTGGAGTGGGGCAGTCGATTCACCG.

For this clone: Sequencing ends 3 residues short of the CDR3 end; the germline J gene provides the rest. The same CDR3 can be traced to other DNA sequences in this sample. V gene TRBV18 combines with J gene TRBJ1-3; no definite D call. CDR1 and CDR2 from the germline V gene are KGHSH and LQKENI. The CDR3 has 14 residues. The V end was cut by 4 bases, the J end by 4 bases, with 11 bases between. CDR3 region: CASSLEAGGNTIYF. Incomplete CDR3 DNA: TGTGCCAGCTCACTGGAGGCGGGCGGAAACACC.

With regard to this clone: The read finishes 3 residues shy of the CDR3 end, and the germline J gene is used to complete it. J is TRBJ2-4 and V is TRBV6-2 or TRBV6-3; 8 bases agree with TRBD1. Germline V gives CDR1 MNHEY, CDR2 SVGEGT. The CDR3 has 13 amino acids. The CDR3 DNA, read in part, is TGTGCCAGCAACCTGGACAGGGCGGGTGGT. It is translated as CASNLDRAGG. The whole CDR3 is CASNLDRAGGQYF.

This CDR3 is CASSVDRGPIYDYTF. The covered CDR3 bases are TGTGCCAGCAGCGTAGACAGGGGGCCCATATACGAC. V is TRBV7-9 and J is TRBJ1-2; 10 bases are a match to TRBD1. The read ends 3 residues shy of where the CDR3 ends; the end is completed using the germline J gene. Germline lookup yields CDR1 SEHNR and CDR2 FQNEAQ (reference sequence). This CDR3 contains 15 residues. Based on the CDR3 plus reference TRBV7-9 and TRBJ1-2, the full variable domain is DTGVSQNPRHKITKRGQNVTFRCDPISEHNRLYWYRQTLGQGPEFLTYFQNEAQLEKSRLLSDRFSAERPKGSFSTLEIQRTEQGDSAMYLCASSVDRGPIYDYTFGSGTRLTVV.

As for this clone: The DNA ends 3 residues before the CDR3 does, and the rest of the CDR3 is filled in from the germline J gene. V gene TRBV19 combines with J gene TRBJ1-2; 9 bases are a match to TRBD1. This CDR3 contains 18 residues. Looked up from germline, CDR1 is LNHDA and CDR2 is SQIVND (reference sequence). CDR3 loop: CASSRKQGAIHFFYDYTF. CDR3 DNA (partial): TGTGCCAGTAGTAGGAAACAGGGGGCAATACATTTCTTCTACGAC.

Comment on this clone: The read gets to within 3 residues of the CDR3 end, and the germline J gene fills in the rest. The rearrangement uses TRBV7-9 and TRBJ2-1, with 9 bases that match TRBD1. The CDR3 extends over 14 amino acids. The germline V gene has CDR1 SEHNR and CDR2 FQNEAQ (reference sequence). V lost 5 bases to trimming and J lost 7 bases; unmatched junction nucleotides: 6. CDR3 DNA (partial): TGTGCCAGCAGCGCTCCGGGACAGGGAAATGAG. Encoded protein: CASSAPGQGNE. The CDR3 in its entirety is CASSAPGQGNEQFF.

Note on this clone: The read is 3 residues too short to cover the CDR3 end, so that end is filled in from the germline J gene. This chain connects TRBV19 to TRBJ2-5; 8 bases are shared with TRBD2. This CDR3 has 16 residues. CDR1 LNHDA and CDR2 SQIVND come from the germline V gene (reference sequence). J gave up 3 bases and V 3 bases, and 9 bases lay outside the gene matches. The CDR3 sequence is CASSIGGGNGKETQYF. The sequenced CDR3 bases are TGTGCCAGTAGTATCGGGGGGGGTAATGGAAAAGAGACC.

A note on this clone: Read data end 3 residues before the CDR3 end; the end is taken from the germline J gene. The rearrangement joins TRBV20-1 to TRBJ2-7; 7 bases fit TRBD1. With 2 bases clipped from V and 1 base from J, the junction kept 5 bases outside the gene matches. Germline V gives CDR1 DFQATT, CDR2 SNEGSKA (reference sequence). The CDR3 length is 14 residues. The sequenced CDR3 bases are TGCAGTGCTAGACAGGGGGAAGGGTCCTACGAG. Translated: CSARQGEGSYE. The full CDR3 protein reads CSARQGEGSYEQYF.

In the case of this clone: The read finishes 3 residues shy of the CDR3 end, and the germline J gene is used to complete it. This chain links TRBV5-4 with TRBJ1-3, with D tentatively TRBD1 (5 bases). The length of the CDR3 is 15 residues. Germline V CDR1 and CDR2: SGHNT, YYREEE (reference sequence). The germline V and J ends were trimmed by 0 bases and 1 base, with 8 bases remaining between them. CDR3 sequence reads: CASSLETASGNTIYF. CDR3 DNA, as far as it was read: TGTGCCAGCAGCTTGGAGACAGCTTCTGGAAACACC.